This is a list of T cell receptor beta chains from one sample in a study of blood T cell repertoires in COVID-19. Sequencing used immunoSEQ multiplex PCR; TCRdb keeps in-frame clones, though not all of them. This table has some 150,000 clones, roughly 80% appearing once. The sample consisted of PBMCs or T cells enriched from blood (not recorded which). The receptors stem from a woman between 35 and 50 years old who had recovered from COVID-19. Both conserved end residues are part of each CDR3. D genes are given only for firm matches.

cdr3_aa v_call d_call
CATSREDIHEQFF TRBV15 -
CASSPQGGSAYEQYF TRBV19 TRBD1
CASSPGLVANEQYF TRBV3-1/TRBV3-2 TRBD2
CATGQEVNYGYTF TRBV6-5 TRBD1
CASSPEPSRGGANEKLFF TRBV5-1 -
CASSLALTSGYNEQFF TRBV7-9 TRBD2
CASSNRTGALVLGQFF TRBV7-6 TRBD1
CASSPGLAGGELFF TRBV7-8 TRBD2
CASSALGAQDGYTF TRBV2 -
CASRPGQTYEQYF TRBV12-3/TRBV12-4 -
CASSVGENNSPLHF TRBV9 -
CASSYRLSTGELFF TRBV6-5 -
CASSIEMDSEAFF TRBV19 -
CAWSRTRTSGRSNEQFF TRBV30 TRBD2
CASSVRTRGSYNSPLHF TRBV5-1 -
CASSRTVNEKLFF TRBV5-6 -
CASSRVGEKLFF TRBV28 -
CASSVAGMLEGTQYF TRBV9 -
CASSEGHREGEQYF TRBV6-1 -
CASSPTPGSTDTQYF TRBV18 -
CASSILRGGFETQYF TRBV19 TRBD2
CASRLGAGQGNEQYF TRBV27 TRBD1
CARSVGVNTGELFF TRBV30 -
CASSPITGNTEAFF TRBV5-6 -
CASSQSGLANNEQFF TRBV3-1/TRBV3-2 TRBD2
CASSGRLEAFF TRBV25-1 -
CASSQVPGGLRNEQFF TRBV4-1 TRBD2
CASSLSQSTYGYTF TRBV27 -
CASGSPRDTEAFF TRBV27 -
CASSPLPTAAVDTQYF TRBV5-4 -
CAISGGRGTTDEQFF TRBV10-3 -
CASSRLGIAYEQYF TRBV11-1 -
CASSPDSHYGYTF TRBV5-5 -
CASSIGRANTEAFF TRBV19 -
CASSARTNQETQYF TRBV11-2 -
CASRLQGSTGELFF TRBV2 -
CASSGRQGQGTATNEKLFF TRBV10-1 TRBD1
CASSGGRRVSRYGYTF TRBV25-1 -
CASSRDVSGILDEQFF TRBV19 TRBD2
CASSTTENTEAFF TRBV19 -
CASSQQGGGSGANVLTF TRBV6-6 TRBD2
CASRLRIGTANTGELFF TRBV27 TRBD1
CASSVETSLGEQFF TRBV9 TRBD2
CASSQDASGMSYEQYF TRBV4-1 TRBD2
CASSQDGTENEKLFF TRBV4-2 TRBD1
CASSVTGTSGREGTDTQYF TRBV5-4 TRBD2
CASSYLAGEQYF TRBV27 TRBD2
CASSPIDGSGAFNYGYTF TRBV5-8 -
CASSFETGYNEAFF TRBV5-1 TRBD1
CASSLGLAGDPKNIQYF TRBV11-2 TRBD2
CASSFSVGTYNEQFF TRBV5-8 -
CASSHRGPYNEQFF TRBV7-8 TRBD1